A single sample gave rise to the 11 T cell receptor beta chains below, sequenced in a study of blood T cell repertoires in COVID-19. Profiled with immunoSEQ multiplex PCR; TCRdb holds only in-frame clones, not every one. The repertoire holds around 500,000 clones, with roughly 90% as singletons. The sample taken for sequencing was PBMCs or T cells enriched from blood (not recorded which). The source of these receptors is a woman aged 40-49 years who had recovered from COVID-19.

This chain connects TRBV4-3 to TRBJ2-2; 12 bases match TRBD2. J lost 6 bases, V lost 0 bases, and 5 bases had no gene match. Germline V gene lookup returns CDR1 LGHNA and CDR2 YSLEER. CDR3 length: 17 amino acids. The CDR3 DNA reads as TGCGCCAGCAGCCAAGACCTAGCGGGAGGGCCCCCCGGGGAGCTGTTTTTT. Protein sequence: CASSQDLAGGPPGELFF.

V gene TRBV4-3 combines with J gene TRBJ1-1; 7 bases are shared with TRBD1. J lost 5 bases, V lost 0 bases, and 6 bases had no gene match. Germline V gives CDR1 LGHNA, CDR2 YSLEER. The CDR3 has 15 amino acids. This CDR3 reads CASSQDIGGGTEAFF. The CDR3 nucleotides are TGCGCCAGCAGCCAAGATATAGGGGGCGGGACTGAAGCTTTCTTT.

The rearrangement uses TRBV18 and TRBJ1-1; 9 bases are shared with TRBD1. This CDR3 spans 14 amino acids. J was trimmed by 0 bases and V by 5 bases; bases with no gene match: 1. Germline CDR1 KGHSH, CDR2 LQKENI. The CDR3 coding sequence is TGTGCCAGCTCAGGACAGGGGATGAACACTGAAGCTTTCTTT. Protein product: CASSGQGMNTEAFF.

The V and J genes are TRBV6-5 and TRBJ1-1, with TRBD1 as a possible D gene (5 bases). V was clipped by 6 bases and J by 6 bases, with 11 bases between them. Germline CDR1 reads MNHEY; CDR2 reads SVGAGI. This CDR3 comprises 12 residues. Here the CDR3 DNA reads TGTGCCAGCAGGGGGGGGGTCTCTGAAGCTTTCTTT. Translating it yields CASRGGVSEAFF.

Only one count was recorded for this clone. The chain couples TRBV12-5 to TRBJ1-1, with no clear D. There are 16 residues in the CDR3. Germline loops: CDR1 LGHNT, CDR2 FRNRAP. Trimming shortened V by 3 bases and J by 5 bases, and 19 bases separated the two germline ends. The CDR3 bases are TGTGCTAGTGGTTTCCCTTTGGAGGCCCTGGGGACTGAAGCTTTCTTT. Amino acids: CASGFPLEALGTEAFF.

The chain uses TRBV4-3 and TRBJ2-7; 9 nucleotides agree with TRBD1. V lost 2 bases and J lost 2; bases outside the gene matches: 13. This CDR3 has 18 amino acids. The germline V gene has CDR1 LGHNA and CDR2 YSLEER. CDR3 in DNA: TGCGCCAGCAGCCAACCGGGGACAGGGAAAACCTCGCCCTACGAGCAGTACTTC. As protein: CASSQPGTGKTSPYEQYF.

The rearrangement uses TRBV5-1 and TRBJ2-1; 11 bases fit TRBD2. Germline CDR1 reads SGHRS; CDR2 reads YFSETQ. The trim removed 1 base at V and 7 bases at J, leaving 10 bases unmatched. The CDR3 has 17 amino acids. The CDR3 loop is CASSLTLAGGQRNEQFF. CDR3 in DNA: TGCGCCAGCAGCTTGACCTTAGCGGGAGGGCAGCGGAATGAGCAGTTCTTC. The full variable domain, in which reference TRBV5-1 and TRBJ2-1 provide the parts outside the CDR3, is KAGVTQTPRYLIKTRGQQVTLSCSPISGHRSVSWYQQTPGQGLQFLFEYFSETQRNKGNFPGRFSGRQFSNSRSEMNVSTLELGDSALYLCASSLTLAGGQRNEQFFGPGTRLTVL.

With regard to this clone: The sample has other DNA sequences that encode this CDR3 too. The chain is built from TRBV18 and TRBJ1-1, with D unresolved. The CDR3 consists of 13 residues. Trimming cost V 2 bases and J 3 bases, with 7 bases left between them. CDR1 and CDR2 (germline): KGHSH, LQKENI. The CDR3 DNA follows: TGTGCCAGCTCACCAAGGGAGGACACTGAAGCTTTCTTT. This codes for CASSPREDTEAFF.

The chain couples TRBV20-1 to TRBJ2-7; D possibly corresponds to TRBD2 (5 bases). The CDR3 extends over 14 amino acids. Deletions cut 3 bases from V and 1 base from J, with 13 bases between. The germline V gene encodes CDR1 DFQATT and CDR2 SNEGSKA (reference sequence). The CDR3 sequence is CSASSGSPSYEQYF. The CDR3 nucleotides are TGCAGTGCTAGTAGTGGGAGCCCTTCCTACGAGCAGTACTTC.

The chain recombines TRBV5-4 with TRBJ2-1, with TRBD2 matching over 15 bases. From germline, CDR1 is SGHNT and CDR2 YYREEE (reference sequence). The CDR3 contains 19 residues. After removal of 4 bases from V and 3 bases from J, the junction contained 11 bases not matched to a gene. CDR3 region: CASSAGTSGRRGRYNEQFF. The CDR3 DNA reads TGTGCCAGCAGCGCCGGGACTAGCGGGAGGCGGGGGCGCTACAATGAGCAGTTCTTC.

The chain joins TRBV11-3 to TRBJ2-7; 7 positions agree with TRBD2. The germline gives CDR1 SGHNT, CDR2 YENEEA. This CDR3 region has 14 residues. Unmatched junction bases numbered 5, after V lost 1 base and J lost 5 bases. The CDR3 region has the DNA TGTGCCAGCAGCTTAGGCGGGAGTCAGAACGAGCAGTACTTC. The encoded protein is CASSLGGSQNEQYF.